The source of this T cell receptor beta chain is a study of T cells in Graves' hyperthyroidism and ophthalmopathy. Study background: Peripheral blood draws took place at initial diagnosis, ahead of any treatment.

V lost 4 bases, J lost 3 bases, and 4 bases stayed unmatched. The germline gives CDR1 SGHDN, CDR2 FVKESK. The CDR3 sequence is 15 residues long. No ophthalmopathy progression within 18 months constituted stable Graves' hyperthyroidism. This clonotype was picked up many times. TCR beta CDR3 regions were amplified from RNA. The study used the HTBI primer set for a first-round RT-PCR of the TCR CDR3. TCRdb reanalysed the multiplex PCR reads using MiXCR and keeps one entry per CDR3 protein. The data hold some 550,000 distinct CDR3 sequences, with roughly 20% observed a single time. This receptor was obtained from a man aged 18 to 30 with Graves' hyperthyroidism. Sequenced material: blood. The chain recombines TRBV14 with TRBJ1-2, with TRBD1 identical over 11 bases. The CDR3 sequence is CASSPPGQGDYGYTF. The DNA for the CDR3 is TGTGCCAGCAGCCCACCGGGACAGGGGGACTATGGCTACACCTTC.